These T cell receptor beta chains were read from a single sample in a study of shared clonotypes between healthy human individuals. The protocol was immunoSEQ multiplex PCR, while the TCRdb copy is restricted to in-frame clones and leaves out a portion. The data hold around 1.9 million clones, with 85% to 95% observed a single time. Material for sequencing was naive CD8+ T cells from PBMCs. These receptors all stem from a man aged 18 to 30 in good health. Some clones in this sample may be carry-over from other donors' samples. CDR3s include the opening cysteine and the closing phenylalanine or tryptophan. The D gene is left open where the match is weak. Clone size is given for some rows only: seen once, a few or many times, or a class if the clone is expanded.

J gene: TRBJ2-1
clone size: -
V gene: TRBV6-4
D gene: TRBD2
CDR3 DNA: TGTGCCAGCAGTGAGGGACTAGCGGGAGCCTACAATGAGCAGTTCTTC
CDR3 protein: CASSEGLAGAYNEQFF

J gene: TRBJ2-1
clone size: -
V gene: TRBV9
D gene: TRBD2
CDR3 DNA: TGTGCCAGCAGCGTCCCAGGACTAGCGAGCTACAATGAGCAGTTCTTC
CDR3 protein: CASSVPGLASYNEQFF

J gene: TRBJ1-5
clone size: -
V gene: TRBV21-1
D gene: -
CDR3 DNA: TGTGCCAGCAGCAACGGGACAGGGGGCCTTTGGAATCAGCCCCAGCATTTT
CDR3 protein: CASSNGTGGLWNQPQHF

J gene: TRBJ2-4
clone size: -
V gene: TRBV30
D gene: -
CDR3 DNA: TGTGCCTGGAGTCGCACAGGTGACATTCAGTACTTC
CDR3 protein: CAWSRTGDIQYF

J gene: TRBJ1-3
clone size: -
V gene: TRBV27
D gene: -
CDR3 DNA: TGTGCCAGCAGTTTGGGGGGGTTGGGAAACACCATATATTTT
CDR3 protein: CASSLGGLGNTIYF

J gene: TRBJ1-2
clone size: -
V gene: TRBV6-6
D gene: -
CDR3 DNA: TGTGCCAGCAGTTCCCCGGGCTATGGCTACACCTTC
CDR3 protein: CASSSPGYGYTF

J gene: TRBJ2-5
clone size: -
V gene: TRBV7-9
D gene: -
CDR3 DNA: TGTGCCAGCAGCTCGAACAAGGGGGAAGAGACCCAGTACTTC
CDR3 protein: CASSSNKGEETQYF

J gene: TRBJ1-4
clone size: once
V gene: TRBV10-2
D gene: -
CDR3 DNA: TGCGCCAGCAGTCCCGGACTGTTACTGTTTTTT
CDR3 protein: CASSPGLLLFF

J gene: TRBJ1-3
clone size: -
V gene: TRBV10-3
D gene: TRBD1
CDR3 DNA: TGTGCCATCGGACCGGACAGGGATCCAAGAAACACCATATATTTT
CDR3 protein: CAIGPDRDPRNTIYF

J gene: TRBJ2-3
clone size: -
V gene: TRBV7-2
D gene: TRBD2
CDR3 DNA: TGTGCCAGCAGCGCCTGGGGGGAGGGCCCAGATACGCAGTATTTT
CDR3 protein: CASSAWGEGPDTQYF

J gene: TRBJ2-7
clone size: -
V gene: TRBV6-5
D gene: TRBD2
CDR3 DNA: TGTGCCACCCAAGCGGGACCGCCTTACGAGCAGTACTTC
CDR3 protein: CATQAGPPYEQYF

J gene: TRBJ2-7
clone size: -
V gene: TRBV5-1
D gene: TRBD2
CDR3 DNA: TGCGCCAGCAGCTCGACCACTAGCGGGACCCAACCTTCCTACGAGCAGTACTTC
CDR3 protein: CASSSTTSGTQPSYEQYF

J gene: TRBJ1-5
clone size: -
V gene: TRBV6-5
D gene: -
CDR3 DNA: TGTGCCACCGCGCCTTCCCGAGGGGACAATCAGCCCCAGCATTTT
CDR3 protein: CATAPSRGDNQPQHF

J gene: TRBJ1-2
clone size: -
V gene: TRBV7-8
D gene: -
CDR3 DNA: TGTGCCAGCAACCATGAAGGGGTCGGCTACACCTTC
CDR3 protein: CASNHEGVGYTF

J gene: TRBJ2-1
clone size: -
V gene: TRBV5-5
D gene: -
CDR3 DNA: TGTGCCAGCGGCGTAGGGGGCAATGAGCAGTTCTTC
CDR3 protein: CASGVGGNEQFF

J gene: TRBJ2-1
clone size: -
V gene: TRBV28
D gene: -
CDR3 DNA: TGTGCCCTGGGAAGACCCTACAATGAGCAGTTCTTC
CDR3 protein: CALGRPYNEQFF

J gene: TRBJ1-5
clone size: -
V gene: TRBV14
D gene: -
CDR3 DNA: TGTGCCAGCAGCCAAGACCAGGGTTGGGGCAATCAGCCCCAGCATTTT
CDR3 protein: CASSQDQGWGNQPQHF

J gene: TRBJ1-2
clone size: -
V gene: TRBV5-1
D gene: -
CDR3 DNA: TGCGCCAGCAGCAACCTGTTTGGCAGTGACCTTTCTGGCTACACCTTC
CDR3 protein: CASSNLFGSDLSGYTF

J gene: TRBJ2-3
clone size: -
V gene: TRBV10-2
D gene: -
CDR3 DNA: TGCGCCAGCAGTGAGTCGTTGGCCGGGCCAGATACGCAGTATTTT
CDR3 protein: CASSESLAGPDTQYF

J gene: TRBJ2-1
clone size: -
V gene: TRBV4-1
D gene: TRBD2
CDR3 DNA: TGCGCCAGCAGCCAACTAGCGGAATACAATGAGCAGTTCTTC
CDR3 protein: CASSQLAEYNEQFF

J gene: TRBJ2-4
clone size: -
V gene: TRBV27
D gene: TRBD1
CDR3 DNA: TGTGCCAGCAGTCTTTCCGGGACAGGGTTTATAGCCAAAAACATTCAGTACTTC
CDR3 protein: CASSLSGTGFIAKNIQYF

J gene: TRBJ2-1
clone size: -
V gene: TRBV6-6
D gene: -
CDR3 DNA: TGTGCCAGCAGTTACTCCGACTCTAGGGGTCATGAGCAGTTCTTC
CDR3 protein: CASSYSDSRGHEQFF

J gene: TRBJ2-1
clone size: -
V gene: TRBV11-2
D gene: TRBD1
CDR3 DNA: TGTGCCAGCAGCCTGGGACAGGGCACCTACAATGAGCAGTTCTTC
CDR3 protein: CASSLGQGTYNEQFF

J gene: TRBJ1-1
clone size: -
V gene: TRBV28
D gene: -
CDR3 DNA: TGTGCCAGCAGTCACCCCACTGGGGGCCCGGGTGAAGCTTTCTTT
CDR3 protein: CASSHPTGGPGEAFF

J gene: TRBJ1-1
clone size: -
V gene: TRBV19
D gene: TRBD1
CDR3 DNA: TGTGCCAGTAGTACGACAGGGGAAGGCACTGAAGCTTTCTTT
CDR3 protein: CASSTTGEGTEAFF

J gene: TRBJ2-7
clone size: -
V gene: TRBV10-3
D gene: -
CDR3 DNA: TGTGCCATCAGTGAGGTGAAAGCCCACGAGCAGTACTTC
CDR3 protein: CAISEVKAHEQYF

J gene: TRBJ2-1
clone size: -
V gene: TRBV7-9
D gene: TRBD1
CDR3 DNA: TGTGCCAGCAGCTTATTGGCAGGGGGTGATTCCTACAATGAGCAGTTCTTC
CDR3 protein: CASSLLAGGDSYNEQFF

J gene: TRBJ2-7
clone size: -
V gene: TRBV10-2
D gene: -
CDR3 DNA: TGCGCCAGCAGTGACAGGCAGGGGAACGAGCAGTACTTC
CDR3 protein: CASSDRQGNEQYF